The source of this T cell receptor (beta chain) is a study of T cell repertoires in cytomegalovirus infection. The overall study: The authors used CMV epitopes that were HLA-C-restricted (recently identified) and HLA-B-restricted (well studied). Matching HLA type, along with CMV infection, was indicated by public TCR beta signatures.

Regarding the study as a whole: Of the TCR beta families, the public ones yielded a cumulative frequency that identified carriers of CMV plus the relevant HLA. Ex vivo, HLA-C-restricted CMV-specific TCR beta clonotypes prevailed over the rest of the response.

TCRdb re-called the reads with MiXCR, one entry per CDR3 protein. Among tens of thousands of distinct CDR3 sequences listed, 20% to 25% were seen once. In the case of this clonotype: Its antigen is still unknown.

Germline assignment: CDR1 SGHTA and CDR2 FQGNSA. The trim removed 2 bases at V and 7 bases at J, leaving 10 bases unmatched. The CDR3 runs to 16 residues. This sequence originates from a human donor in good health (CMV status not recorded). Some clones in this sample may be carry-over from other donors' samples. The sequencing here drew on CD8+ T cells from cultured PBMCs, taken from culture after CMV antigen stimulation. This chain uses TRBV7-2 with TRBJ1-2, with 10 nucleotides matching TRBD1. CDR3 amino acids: CASSLSGTGAPLGYTF. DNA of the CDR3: TGTGCCAGCAGCTTAAGCGGGACAGGGGCCCCACTTGGCTACACCTTC.